One and the same sample provided the 14 T cell receptor beta chains below, sequenced in a study of blood T cell repertoires in COVID-19. The method was immunoSEQ multiplex PCR; TCRdb's version includes in-frame clones alone and lacks a portion of them. The sample consists of about 130,000 clones, about 83% of them appearing once. The sequencing input was peripheral blood. These receptors came from a human donor in a cohort sampled during active COVID-19.

CDR3 DNA sequence: TGTGCCAGCAGTGAAGCGCGAGGGGTCGGTGCGGGGGAAGAGACCCAGTACTTC. It yields the protein CASSEARGVGAGEETQYF. The gene calls are TRBV2 and TRBJ2-5; 7 bases map to TRBD2. The CDR3 length is 18 residues. V dropped 0 bases and J dropped 3; count of bases not matched to a gene: 13. CDR1 and CDR2 (germline): SNHLY, FYNNEI.

The chain joins TRBV5-1 to TRBJ2-1; 12 nucleotides line up with TRBD2. V lost 3 bases, J lost 3 bases, and 10 bases stayed unmatched. Germline values: CDR1 SGHRS, CDR2 YFSETQ. The CDR3 contains 18 residues. The CDR3 DNA sequence: TGCGCCAGCAGCTCAAAACCACCGACTAGCGGGGGCTACAATGAGCAGTTCTTC. It encodes CASSSKPPTSGGYNEQFF.

The chain links TRBV6-6 to TRBJ1-1; D might be TRBD1 (5 bases). The CDR3 totals 13 residues. Trimming shortened V by 6 bases and J by 1 base, and 9 bases separated the two germline ends. Germline V gene sequence: CDR1 MNHNY, CDR2 SVGAGI (reference sequence). The CDR3 nucleotides are TGTGCCAGCAGCCCCAGGGAGAACACTGAAGCTTTCTTT. Protein sequence: CASSPRENTEAFF.

This sequence joins TRBV27 and TRBJ1-2; 9 nucleotides agree with TRBD1. The CDR3 runs 16 residues. Germline loops: CDR1 MNHEY, CDR2 SMNVEV (reference sequence). After removal of 5 bases from V and 6 bases from J, the junction contained 13 bases not matched to a gene. In nucleotides, the CDR3 is TGTGCCAGCAGTCCAAATATAGTGGGACAGGGTAATGGCTACACCTTC. Translating gives CASSPNIVGQGNGYTF.

The chain combines TRBV9 with TRBJ1-2; perhaps TRBD1 as D (6 bases). The CDR3 consists of 13 residues. Germline V gene data show CDR1 as SGDLS and CDR2 as YYNGEE. V was shortened by 4 bases and J by 3 bases, with 10 bases between the two germline ends. The CDR3 protein is CASSLTGHYGYTF. Written as DNA, the CDR3 is TGTGCCAGCAGCCTGACAGGTCACTATGGCTACACCTTC.

This clone was counted between two and nine times. This chain joins TRBV4-1 and TRBJ1-1; the D gene is possibly TRBD1 (6 bases). This CDR3 contains 17 residues. Germline V gives CDR1 MGHRA, CDR2 YSYEKL. V gave up 0 bases and J gave up 1 base, with 15 bases separating them. The CDR3 DNA follows: TGCGCCAGCAGCCAAGAAGGGGGTCGGGACCCGAACACTGAAGCTTTCTTT. The encoded protein is CASSQEGGRDPNTEAFF.

The rearrangement joins TRBV7-2 to TRBJ2-3, with a weak D call TRBD1 (6 bases). The V gene lost 4 bases and the J gene lost 6 bases, with 17 bases spanning the gap. Germline V CDR1 and CDR2: SGHTA, FQGNSA. This CDR3 is 15 amino acids long. In nucleotides, the CDR3 is TGTGCCAGCAGCTCTAGGGGGACCGAGGACGATACGCAGTATTTT. It codes for CASSSRGTEDDTQYF.

The CDR3: CASSGSGPNNEQFF. CDR3 coding DNA: TGTGCCAGTAGTGGAAGCGGGCCGAACAATGAGCAGTTCTTC. The chain carries TRBV19 and TRBJ2-1; D perhaps matches TRBD2 (6 bases). Germline loops: CDR1 LNHDA, CDR2 SQIVND (reference sequence). The CDR3 runs to 14 residues. Trimming removed 5 bases from V and 5 bases from J, with 13 bases in between.

The V call is TRBV2, the J call TRBJ2-5, with 10 bases aligning to TRBD2. CDR1 is SNHLY, CDR2 FYNNEI, per germline. The J segment lost 5 bases and the V segment lost 1 base, leaving 7 bases of the junction unmatched. The CDR3 covers 16 residues. The CDR3 nucleotides read TGTGCCAGCAGTGAAGGGAGCGGGGGGGCCTGGGAGACCCAGTACTTC. Translation: CASSEGSGGAWETQYF.

CDR3 in DNA: TGTGCCAGTTCCCAACAGGGCTTACGCACAGATACGCAGTATTTT. It specifies CASSQQGLRTDTQYF. This chain joins TRBV25-1 and TRBJ2-3, with D perhaps matching TRBD1 (6 bases). CDR3 length: 15 amino acids. V gave up 9 bases and J gave up 1 base, with 17 bases separating them. Looked up from germline, CDR1 is MGHDK and CDR2 is SYGVNS.

J is TRBJ1-1 and V is TRBV4-1; tentatively, D is TRBD1 (6 bases). The CDR3 totals 15 residues. Trimming cost V 2 bases and J 4 bases, with 14 bases left between them. CDR1 is MGHRA and CDR2 is YSYEKL in the germline V gene. The chain's CDR3 is CASSQRFRGVTEAFF. The CDR3 nucleotides read TGCGCCAGCAGCCAAAGATTCAGGGGAGTCACTGAAGCTTTCTTT.

CDR3 DNA sequence: TGTGCCAGCAGTTACTCGAGGCTGACCGATACGCAGTATTTT. Translation: CASSYSRLTDTQYF. The gene calls are TRBV6-5 and TRBJ2-3, with no clear D. This CDR3 comprises 14 residues. Trimming took off 0 bases at V and 6 bases at J, with 10 bases between the two ends. Germline CDR1 is MNHEY and CDR2 is SVGAGI.

The V call is TRBV7-2, the J call TRBJ2-7; D is possibly TRBD1 (7 bases). This CDR3 contains 15 residues. V was trimmed by 5 bases and J by 2 bases, leaving 16 bases between them. Germline V gives CDR1 SGHTA, CDR2 FQGNSA. CDR3 protein: CASSPRGVPPYEQYF. CDR3 coding DNA: TGTGCCAGCAGCCCCAGGGGGGTTCCCCCCTACGAGCAGTACTTC. Complete variable domain (other parts from reference TRBV7-2 and TRBJ2-7): GAGVSQSPSNKVTEKGKDVELRCDPISGHTALYWYRQSLGQGLEFLIYFQGNSAPDKSGLPSDRFSAERTGGSVSTLTIQRTQQEDSAVYLCASSPRGVPPYEQYFGPGTRLTVT.

The gene calls are TRBV27 and TRBJ2-1; a possible D gene is TRBD2 (6 bases). There are 12 residues in the CDR3. Germline V gene data show CDR1 as MNHEY and CDR2 as SMNVEV (reference sequence). V lost 5 bases, J lost 6 bases, and 8 bases lay in between. The CDR3 region is CASSISGNEQFF. The CDR3 DNA is TGTGCCAGCAGTATTAGCGGCAATGAGCAGTTCTTC.